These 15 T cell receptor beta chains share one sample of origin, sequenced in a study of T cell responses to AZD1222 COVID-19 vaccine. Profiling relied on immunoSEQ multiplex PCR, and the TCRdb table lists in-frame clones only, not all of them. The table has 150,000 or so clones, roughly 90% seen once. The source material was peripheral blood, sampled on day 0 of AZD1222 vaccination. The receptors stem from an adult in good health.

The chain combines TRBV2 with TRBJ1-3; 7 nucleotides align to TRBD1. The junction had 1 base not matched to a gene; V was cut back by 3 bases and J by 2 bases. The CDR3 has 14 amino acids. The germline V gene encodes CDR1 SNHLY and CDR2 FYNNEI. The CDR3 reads CASSETGTGNTIYF. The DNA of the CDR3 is TGTGCCAGCAGTGAGACAGGGACTGGAAACACCATATATTTT.

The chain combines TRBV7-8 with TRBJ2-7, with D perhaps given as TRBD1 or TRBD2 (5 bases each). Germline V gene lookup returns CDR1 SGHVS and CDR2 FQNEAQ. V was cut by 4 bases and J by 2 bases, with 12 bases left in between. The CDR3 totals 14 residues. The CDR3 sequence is CASSSVRDPYEQYF. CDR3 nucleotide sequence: TGTGCCAGCAGCTCGGTCAGGGACCCCTACGAGCAGTACTTC.

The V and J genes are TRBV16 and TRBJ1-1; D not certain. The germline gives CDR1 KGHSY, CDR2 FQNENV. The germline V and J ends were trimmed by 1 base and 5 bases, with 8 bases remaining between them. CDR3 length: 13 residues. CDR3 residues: CASSQWVETEAFF. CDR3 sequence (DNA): TGTGCCAGCAGCCAATGGGTGGAGACTGAAGCTTTCTTT.

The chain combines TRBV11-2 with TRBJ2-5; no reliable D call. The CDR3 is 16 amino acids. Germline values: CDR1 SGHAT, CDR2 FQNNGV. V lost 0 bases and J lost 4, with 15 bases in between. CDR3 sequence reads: CASSLDGGSSGETQYF. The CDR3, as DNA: TGTGCCAGCAGCTTAGATGGCGGCTCCTCAGGAGAGACCCAGTACTTC.

CDR3 sequence: CASMRPPGTPNTEAFF. CDR3 nucleotide sequence: TGTGCCAGTATGCGACCCCCCGGGACACCGAACACTGAAGCTTTCTTT. The V and J genes are TRBV27 and TRBJ1-1; D might be TRBD1 (6 bases). Germline loops: CDR1 MNHEY, CDR2 SMNVEV (reference sequence). V shed 9 bases and J shed 1 base, with 21 bases lying between them. This CDR3 spans 16 amino acids.

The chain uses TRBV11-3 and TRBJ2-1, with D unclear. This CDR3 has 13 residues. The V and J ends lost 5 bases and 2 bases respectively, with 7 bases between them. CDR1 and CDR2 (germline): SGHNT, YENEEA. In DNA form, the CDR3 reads TGTGCCAGCAGCCCGGGTACCTACAATGAGCAGTTCTTC. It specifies CASSPGTYNEQFF.

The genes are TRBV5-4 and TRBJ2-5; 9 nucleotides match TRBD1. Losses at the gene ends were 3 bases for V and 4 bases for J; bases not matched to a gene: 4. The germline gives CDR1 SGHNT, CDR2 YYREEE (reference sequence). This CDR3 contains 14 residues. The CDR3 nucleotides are TGTGCCAGCAGCTCACCGGGACAGGGAGAGACCCAGTACTTC. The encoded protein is CASSSPGQGETQYF.

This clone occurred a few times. The CDR3 spells CASSPRTGQGVEKLFF. The CDR3 nucleotides read TGTGCCAGCAGCCCCCGGACGGGACAGGGGGTCGAAAAACTGTTTTTT. The chain is built from TRBV7-9 and TRBJ1-4, with 11 bases lining up with TRBD1. The CDR3 contains 16 residues. Germline V gene data show CDR1 as SEHNR and CDR2 as FQNEAQ (reference sequence). After removal of 5 bases from V and 8 bases from J, the junction contained 10 bases not matched to a gene.

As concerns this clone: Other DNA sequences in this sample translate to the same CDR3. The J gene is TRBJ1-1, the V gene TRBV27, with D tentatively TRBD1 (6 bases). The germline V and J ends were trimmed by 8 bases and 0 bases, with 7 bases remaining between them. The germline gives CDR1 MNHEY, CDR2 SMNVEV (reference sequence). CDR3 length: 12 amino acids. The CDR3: CASRTVNTEAFF. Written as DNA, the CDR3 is TGTGCCAGCCGGACAGTGAACACTGAAGCTTTCTTT.

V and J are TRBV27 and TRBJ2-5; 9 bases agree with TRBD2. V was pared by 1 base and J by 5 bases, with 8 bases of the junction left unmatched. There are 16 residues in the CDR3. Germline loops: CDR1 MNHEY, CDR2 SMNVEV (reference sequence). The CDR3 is CASSLLSAGGGETQYF. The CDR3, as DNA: TGTGCCAGCAGTTTATTATCCGCGGGAGGGGGTGAGACCCAGTACTTC.

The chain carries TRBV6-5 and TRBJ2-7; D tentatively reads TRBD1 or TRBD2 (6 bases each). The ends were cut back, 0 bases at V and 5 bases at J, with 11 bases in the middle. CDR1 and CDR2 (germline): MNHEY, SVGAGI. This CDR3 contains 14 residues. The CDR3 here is CASSYSAGGDEQYF. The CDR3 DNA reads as TGTGCCAGCAGTTACTCGGCCGGGGGCGACGAGCAGTACTTC.

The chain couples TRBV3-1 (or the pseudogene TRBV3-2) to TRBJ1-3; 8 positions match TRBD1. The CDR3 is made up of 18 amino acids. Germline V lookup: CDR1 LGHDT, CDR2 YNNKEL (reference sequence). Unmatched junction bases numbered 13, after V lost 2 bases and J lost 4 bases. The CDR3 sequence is CASSQRTDRVLSGNTIYF. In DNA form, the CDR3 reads TGTGCCAGCAGCCAAAGGACGGACAGGGTGTTGTCCGGAAACACCATATATTTT.

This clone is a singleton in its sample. The CDR3 DNA is TGTGCCAGCAGCGTAGGGTTGGATCAGGGCGCCACCATATATTTT. Its translation: CASSVGLDQGATIYF. This chain connects TRBV9 to TRBJ1-3, with D perhaps matching TRBD1 (5 bases). This CDR3 spans 15 amino acids. Trimming removed 0 bases from V and 9 bases from J, with 16 bases in between. Looked up from germline, CDR1 is SGDLS and CDR2 is YYNGEE.

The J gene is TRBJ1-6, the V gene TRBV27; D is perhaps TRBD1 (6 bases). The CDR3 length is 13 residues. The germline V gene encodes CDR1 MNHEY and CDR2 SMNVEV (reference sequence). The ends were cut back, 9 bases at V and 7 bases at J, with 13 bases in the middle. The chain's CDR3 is CARQGEANSPLHF. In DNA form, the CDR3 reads TGTGCCAGACAGGGAGAGGCGAATTCACCCCTCCACTTT.

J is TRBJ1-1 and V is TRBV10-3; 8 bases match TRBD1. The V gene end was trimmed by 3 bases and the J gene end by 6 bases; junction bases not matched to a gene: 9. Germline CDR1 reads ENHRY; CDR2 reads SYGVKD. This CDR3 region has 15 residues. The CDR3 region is CAISDPGQENSEAFF. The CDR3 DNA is TGTGCCATCAGTGATCCGGGACAGGAGAATTCTGAAGCTTTCTTT.